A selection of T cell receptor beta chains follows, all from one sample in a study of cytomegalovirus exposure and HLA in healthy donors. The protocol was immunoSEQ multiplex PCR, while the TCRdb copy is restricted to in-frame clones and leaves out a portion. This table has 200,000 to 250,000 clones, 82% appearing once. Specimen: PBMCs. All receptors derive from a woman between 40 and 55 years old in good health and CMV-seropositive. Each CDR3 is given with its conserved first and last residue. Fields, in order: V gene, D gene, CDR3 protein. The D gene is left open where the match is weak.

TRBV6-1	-	CASRGALGAAYGYTF
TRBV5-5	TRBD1	CASSLAFVGQGASNSPLHF
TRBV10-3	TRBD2	CAISESAGGRETQYF
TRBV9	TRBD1	CASSVTNDRANTEAFF
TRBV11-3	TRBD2	CASSGGLAGANIQYF
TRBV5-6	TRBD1	CASSSPRDRAPYEQYF
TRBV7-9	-	CSSSLGVSGNTIYF
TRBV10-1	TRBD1	CASSGPHRGEYGYTF
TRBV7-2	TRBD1	CASSPNMRGLDIQYF
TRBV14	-	CASSPQGVAVNTQYF
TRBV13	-	CASSLLTEYEQYF
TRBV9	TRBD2	CASSAGGASYNEQFF
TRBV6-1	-	CASSEEVGGAGSSYEQYF
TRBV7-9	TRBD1	CASSLVTGTADAYGYTF
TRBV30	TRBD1	CAWSGDRRLIMNTEAFF
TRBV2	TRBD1	CASSANRGGQPQHF
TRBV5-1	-	CASSDGTLYGYTF
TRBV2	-	CASRGDGGRIDTQYF
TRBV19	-	CASSIARVYGYTF
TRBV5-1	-	CASSLVTQPVMEQYF
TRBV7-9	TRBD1	CASSSTGKAYGYTF
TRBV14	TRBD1	CASSKDRVYGYTF
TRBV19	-	CASSIQTENRELFF
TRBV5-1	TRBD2	CASSTPLAGNRETQYF
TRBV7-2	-	CASSLAYSPDTQYF
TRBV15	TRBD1	CATSPTGALLADTEAFF
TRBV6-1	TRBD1	CASSEDRDRINGYTF
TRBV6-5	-	CASSLRGPGTEAFF
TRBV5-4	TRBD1	CASSSGTGGYNEQFF
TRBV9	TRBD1	CASSPGTDYNEQFF
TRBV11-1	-	CASSLDPNYEQYF
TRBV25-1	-	CASSDTGRGSEQYF
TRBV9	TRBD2	CASTQSGGVNNNNEQFF
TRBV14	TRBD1	CASSQERTGSEAFF
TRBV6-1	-	CASSGDGKGQGTDTQYF